This T cell receptor beta chain derives from a study of blood T cell repertoires in COVID-19. Study at large: Whether acute or convalescent, the COVID-19 samples came from the United States, Italy and Spain. PBMCs, B-cell-depleted T cells, or T cells provided the cDNA or gDNA that made up the material.

The authors' processing: Using reference gene primer amplification, nucleated cell counts were estimated. Here immunoSEQ multiplex PCR was the method, and the copy in TCRdb shows in-frame clones only, minus some. V, J and clone size derive from that table, while D and trimming were established from the DNA sequence. The sample lists 350,000 or so clones; approximately 89% were seen once. V dropped 1 base and J dropped 1; count of bases not matched to a gene: 3. The CDR3 runs 15 residues. CDR1 is SGHTA, CDR2 FQGTGA, per germline. In Seattle, patients joined the study during active infection and were tracked longitudinally.

Sequencing was done on a sample of peripheral blood. V gene TRBV7-3 combines with J gene TRBJ1-1; 7 bases fit TRBD1. The sequence derives from a woman aged 55-70 years with COVID-19, enrolled during active disease. The CDR3: CASSLMAGGNTEAFF. The CDR3 region has the DNA TGTGCCAGCAGCTTAATGGCAGGGGGGAACACTGAAGCTTTCTTT.